One sample yielded the 28 T cell receptor beta chains listed below, sequenced in a study of T cell changes during pregnancy in multiple sclerosis. The repertoire was sequenced with immunoSEQ multiplex PCR; TCRdb's copy has only in-frame clones and lacks some. This table has over 45,000 clones, about nine tenths appearing once. This specimen consisted of CD4+ T cells from peripheral blood mononuclear cells, obtained in the second trimester of pregnancy. Source of these receptors: a female donor with multiple sclerosis, enrolled in a pregnancy study.

The chain couples TRBV7-2 to TRBJ2-1; 9 bases are shared with TRBD2. J was trimmed by 5 bases and V by 5 bases; bases with no gene match: 10. The CDR3 has 16 residues. Germline assignment: CDR1 SGHTA and CDR2 FQGNSA. The CDR3 DNA reads TGTGCCAGCAGCAACTCACTAGCGGGCCTTAACAATGAGCAGTTCTTC. Translated, it gives CASSNSLAGLNNEQFF.

The chain carries TRBV2 and TRBJ1-6; 8 positions agree with TRBD1. Trimming took 4 bases from V and 9 from J; bases not matched to a gene: 5. The CDR3 loop spans 14 amino acids. Germline values: CDR1 SNHLY, CDR2 FYNNEI. This CDR3 reads CASSGQGAGSPLHF. Here the CDR3 DNA reads TGTGCCAGCAGTGGGCAGGGGGCCGGTTCACCCCTCCACTTT.

The CDR3 region is CASSSSGSYNEQFF. CDR3 DNA: TGCGCCAGCAGCTCTAGTGGATCCTACAATGAGCAGTTCTTC. The genes are TRBV5-1 and TRBJ2-1; no definite D call. The V and J ends lost 3 bases and 1 base respectively, with 8 bases between them. From germline, CDR1 is SGHRS and CDR2 YFSETQ. The length of the CDR3 is 14 residues.

The chain combines TRBV5-1 with TRBJ2-7, with 9 bases fitting TRBD1. V shed 1 base, J shed 7 bases, and the junction held 12 bases outside the gene matches. This CDR3 contains 16 residues. Germline values: CDR1 SGHRS, CDR2 YFSETQ. As DNA, the CDR3 is TGCGCCAGCAGCTTGTGGGGGATGGGACAGGGTAATGAGCAGTACTTC. Protein: CASSLWGMGQGNEQYF.

V gene TRBV6-1 combines with J gene TRBJ2-5; 15 bases match TRBD2. This CDR3 region has 14 residues. Germline loops: CDR1 MNHNS, CDR2 SASEGT. V lost 6 bases, J lost 5 bases, and 1 base stayed unmatched. CDR3 nucleotides: TGTGCCAGCAGAGGGACTAGCGGGAGGGAGACCCAGTACTTC. Protein: CASRGTSGRETQYF.

This clone was counted between two and nine times. The rearrangement links TRBV10-3 to TRBJ1-2, with TRBD1 matching over 8 bases. The germline CDR1 and CDR2 sequences are ENHRY and SYGVKD. The CDR3 is 18 residues long. After removal of 6 bases from V and 1 base from J, the junction contained 16 bases not matched to a gene. CDR3 sequence reads: CAIRDPTGEPNLNYGYTF. The CDR3 DNA sequence: TGTGCCATCAGGGACCCGACAGGGGAACCGAACCTTAACTATGGCTACACCTTC.

The rearrangement links TRBV29-1 to TRBJ1-4; D is possibly TRBD1 (5 bases). This CDR3 region has 13 residues. Germline loops: CDR1 SQVTM, CDR2 ANQGSEA. V was trimmed by 5 bases and J by 5 bases, leaving 12 bases between them. CDR3 DNA: TGCAGCGTTTTACCGGGGGAGAATGAAAAACTGTTTTTT. It yields the protein CSVLPGENEKLFF. Full variable domain (rest looked up from reference TRBV29-1 and TRBJ1-4): SAVISQKPSRDICQRGTSLTIQCQVDSQVTMMFWYRQQPGQSLTLIATANQGSEATYESGFVIDKFPISRPNLTFSTLTVSNMSPEDSSIYLCSVLPGENEKLFFGSGTQLSVL.

V and J are TRBV19 and TRBJ1-5; no clear D. Germline CDR1 is LNHDA and CDR2 is SQIVND (reference sequence). The V gene lost 4 bases and the J gene lost 7 bases, with 11 bases spanning the gap. The CDR3 runs 13 residues. CDR3 region: CASSSFSGQPQHF. CDR3 sequence (DNA): TGTGCCAGTAGTAGTTTTTCGGGACAGCCCCAGCATTTT. Complete variable domain (other parts from reference TRBV19 and TRBJ1-5): DGGITQSPKYLFRKEGQNVTLSCEQNLNHDAMYWYRQDPGQGLRLIYYSQIVNDFQKGDIAEGYSVSREKKESFPLTVTSAQKNPTAFYLCASSSFSGQPQHFGDGTRLSIL.

This clone was picked up one time. The chain joins TRBV6-1 to TRBJ2-3; D is perhaps TRBD2 (5 bases). Trimming cost V 8 bases and J 1 base, with 10 bases left between them. Germline loops: CDR1 MNHNS, CDR2 SASEGT. The CDR3 spans 13 residues. For the CDR3, the DNA is TGTGCCAGCGAAAGCGGTGGCACAGATACGCAGTATTTT. This gives the protein CASESGGTDTQYF.

The chain joins TRBV6-1 to TRBJ2-4; 7 bases are shared with TRBD2. CDR1 is MNHNS and CDR2 is SASEGT in the germline V gene. This CDR3 contains 11 residues. The J segment lost 13 bases and the V segment lost 3 bases, leaving 3 bases of the junction unmatched. The CDR3 loop reads CASSEPGGQYF. The CDR3 DNA reads TGTGCCAGCAGTGAGCCCGGGGGGCAGTACTTC.

This chain joins TRBV6-5 and TRBJ1-2; 9 positions agree with TRBD1. This CDR3 is 11 amino acids long. Germline CDR1 and CDR2: MNHEY and SVGAGI. With V trimmed by 5 bases and J by 8 bases, 0 bases remained unmatched. The CDR3 spells CASSGTGGYTF. The CDR3 bases are TGTGCCAGCAGTGGGACAGGGGGCTACACCTTC.

The chain carries TRBV5-3 and TRBJ2-7; the match to TRBD2 covers 8 bases. TRBV5-3 is an ORF for which the function is uncertain. CDR3 length equals 16 residues. V lost 0 bases to trimming and J lost 3 bases; unmatched junction nucleotides: 8. CDR3 residues: CARSLASGHQSYEQYF. The DNA for the CDR3 is TGTGCCAGAAGCTTGGCTAGCGGGCACCAGAGCTACGAGCAGTACTTC.

This clone has a count of ten or more. This sequence joins TRBV11-2 and TRBJ2-2; D uncertain. V was shortened by 5 bases and J by 4 bases, with 14 bases between the two germline ends. Germline V CDR1 and CDR2: SGHAT, FQNNGV. CDR3 length equals 15 residues. Here the CDR3 reads CASSLKQYGTGELFF. CDR3 DNA sequence: TGTGCCAGCAGCCTTAAACAGTACGGCACCGGGGAGCTGTTTTTT.

V gene TRBV4-2 combines with J gene TRBJ2-1; 10 nucleotides align to TRBD2. Germline CDR1 and CDR2: LGHNA and YNFKEQ. The CDR3 runs to 22 residues. Losses at the gene ends were 0 bases for V and 4 bases for J; bases not matched to a gene: 21. The CDR3 loop reads CASSQDPPQRVRSGRIYNEQFF. The DNA of the CDR3 is TGTGCCAGCAGCCAAGATCCCCCTCAGAGGGTCCGTAGCGGGAGGATATACAATGAGCAGTTCTTC.

V usage is TRBV19 and J usage is TRBJ2-1; TRBD2 matches at 7 bases. V was clipped by 2 bases and J by 7 bases; unmatched bases: 8. CDR1 and CDR2 (germline): LNHDA, SQIVND (reference sequence). The CDR3 spans 15 residues. The CDR3 here is CASSILSGTRNEQFF. DNA of the CDR3: TGTGCCAGTAGTATACTGAGCGGGACCCGGAATGAGCAGTTCTTC.

This clone was seen only once. The chain carries TRBV29-1 and TRBJ2-6; D unresolved. V shed 5 bases and J shed 1 base, with 6 bases lying between them. There are 13 residues in the CDR3. Per the germline V gene, CDR1 is SQVTM and CDR2 is ANQGSEA. CDR3 bases: TGCAGCGTTCGGGTTTCTGGGGCCAACGTCCTGACTTTC. This encodes CSVRVSGANVLTF.

The chain recombines TRBV5-1 with TRBJ2-7; 7 bases fit TRBD2. The length of the CDR3 is 13 residues. The V gene end was trimmed by 4 bases and the J gene end by 3 bases; junction bases not matched to a gene: 4. The germline gives CDR1 SGHRS, CDR2 YFSETQ. The CDR3 nucleotides are TGCGCCAGCAGCCCCGGACTAGACTACGAGCAGTACTTC. Translated, it gives CASSPGLDYEQYF.

The chain has TRBV11-2 and TRBJ2-1; D call uncertain. Germline V CDR1 and CDR2: SGHAT, FQNNGV. This CDR3 is built from 12 residues. V was shortened by 0 bases and J by 12 bases, with 9 bases between the two germline ends. CDR3 nucleotides: TGTGCCAGCAGCTTAGATCGAGGCGGGCAGTTCTTC. Translating gives CASSLDRGGQFF. The whole variable domain, filled in from reference TRBV11-2 and TRBJ2-1, reads EAGVAQSPRYKIIEKRQSVAFWCNPISGHATLYWYQQILGQGPKLLIQFQNNGVVDDSQLPKDRFSAERLKGVDSTLKIQPAKLEDSAVYLCASSLDRGGQFFGPGTRLTVL.

The rearrangement joins TRBV29-1 to TRBJ2-2; D is possibly TRBD2 (6 bases). The germline V and J ends were trimmed by 4 bases and 2 bases, with 11 bases remaining between them. The CDR3 covers 14 residues. The germline CDR1 and CDR2 sequences are SQVTM and ANQGSEA. The CDR3 loop reads CSVATDYNTGELFF. Written as DNA, the CDR3 is TGCAGCGTTGCGACGGACTATAACACCGGGGAGCTGTTTTTT.

The chain is built from TRBV9 and TRBJ2-3; 13 bases fit TRBD2. This CDR3 region has 14 residues. The J segment lost 8 bases and the V segment lost 2 bases, leaving 2 bases of the junction unmatched. The germline V gene has CDR1 SGDLS and CDR2 YYNGEE. DNA of the CDR3: TGTGCCAGCAGCGTCGGACTAGCGGGAGCTACGCAGTATTTT. As protein: CASSVGLAGATQYF. Drawing the rest from reference TRBV9 and TRBJ2-3, the complete variable domain is DSGVTQTPKHLITATGQRVTLRCSPRSGDLSVYWYQQSLDQGLQFLIQYYNGEERAKGNILERFSAQQFPDLHSELNLSSLELGDSALYFCASSVGLAGATQYFGPGTRLTVL.

This rearrangement joins TRBV6-1 to TRBJ1-1; 7 bases align to TRBD1. Unmatched junction bases numbered 6, after V lost 10 bases and J lost 1 base. This CDR3 contains 13 residues. Germline CDR1 and CDR2: MNHNS and SASEGT. The CDR3 sequence is CAIEGTENTEAFF. DNA of the CDR3: TGTGCCATCGAAGGGACAGAGAACACTGAAGCTTTCTTT.

On this clone itself: This same CDR3 is encoded by further DNA sequences in the sample. The gene calls are TRBV5-1 and TRBJ1-4, with 9 bases identical to TRBD1. V trimming: 0 bases; J trimming: 5 bases; junction bases outside the gene matches: 2. This CDR3 has 15 amino acids. From germline, CDR1 is SGHRS and CDR2 YFSETQ. The CDR3 region has the DNA TGCGCCAGCAGCTTGGAAGGGACAGGGAATGAAAAACTGTTTTTT. It encodes CASSLEGTGNEKLFF.

The chain employs TRBV27 and TRBJ2-3, with 9 positions matching TRBD2. Looked up from germline, CDR1 is MNHEY and CDR2 is SMNVEV (reference sequence). V lost 2 bases and J lost 2; bases outside the gene matches: 2. CDR3 length: 15 amino acids. CDR3 region: CASSLRGLATDTQYF. CDR3 sequence (DNA): TGTGCCAGCAGTTTAAGGGGACTAGCCACAGATACGCAGTATTTT.

The chain carries TRBV18 and TRBJ2-2; TRBD2 matches at 7 bases. The germline V gene encodes CDR1 KGHSH and CDR2 LQKENI. The CDR3 is 16 residues long. The V segment lost 2 bases and the J segment 2 bases; nucleotides outside the gene matches: 5. The CDR3 here is CASSPSRGDNTGELFF. CDR3 coding DNA: TGTGCCAGCTCACCATCCCGGGGGGATAACACCGGGGAGCTGTTTTTT.

The chain recombines TRBV7-6 with TRBJ1-5; D is possibly TRBD1 (5 bases). CDR3 length: 15 residues. Trimming took 0 bases from V and 2 from J, leaving 8 bases between them. CDR1 and CDR2 from the germline V gene are SGHVS and FNYEAQ. The CDR3 is CASSLAGGGNQPQHF. The CDR3 DNA is TGTGCCAGCAGCTTAGCCGGGGGAGGCAATCAGCCCCAGCATTTT.

The gene calls are TRBV7-2 and TRBJ1-1, with 7 bases identical to TRBD1. CDR1 is SGHTA, CDR2 FQGNSA, per germline. Trimming removed 5 bases from V and 0 bases from J; junction bases left unmatched: 6. CDR3 size: 15 residues. The CDR3 sequence: CASSKWTGLNTEAFF. DNA of the CDR3: TGTGCCAGCAGCAAGTGGACAGGTCTGAACACTGAAGCTTTCTTT.

The gene calls are TRBV7-6 and TRBJ2-2, with 9 bases aligning to TRBD2. V lost 2 bases and J lost 6; bases outside the gene matches: 7. This CDR3 has 16 amino acids. Germline V CDR1 and CDR2: SGHVS, FNYEAQ. The CDR3 DNA follows: TGTGCCAGCAGCTTAAAATATAGCGGGAGATCCGGGGAGCTGTTTTTT. Translating it yields CASSLKYSGRSGELFF. The whole variable domain, filled in from reference TRBV7-6 and TRBJ2-2, reads GAGVSQSPRYKVTKRGQDVALRCDPISGHVSLYWYRQALGQGPEFLTYFNYEAQQDKSGLPNDRFSAERPEGSISTLTIQRTEQRDSAMYRCASSLKYSGRSGELFFGEGSRLTVL.

The J gene is TRBJ1-4, the V gene TRBV18; 8 bases are a match to TRBD1. V shed 2 bases and J 4 bases; nucleotides not matched to a gene: 6. CDR1 and CDR2 from the germline V gene are KGHSH and LQKENI. There are 16 residues in the CDR3. This CDR3 reads CASSPFEGQGNEKLFF. The CDR3 nucleotides are TGTGCCAGCTCACCATTCGAAGGACAGGGTAATGAAAAACTGTTTTTT.